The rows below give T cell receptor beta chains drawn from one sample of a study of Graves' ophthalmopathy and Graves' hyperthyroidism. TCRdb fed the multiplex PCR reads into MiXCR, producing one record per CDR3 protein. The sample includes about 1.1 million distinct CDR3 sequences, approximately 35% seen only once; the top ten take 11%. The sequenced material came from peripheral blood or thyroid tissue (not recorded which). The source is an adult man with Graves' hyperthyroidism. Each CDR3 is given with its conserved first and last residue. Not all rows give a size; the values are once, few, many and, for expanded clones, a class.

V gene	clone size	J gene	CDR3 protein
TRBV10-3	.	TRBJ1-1	CASSSLNRQLSPIGEAFF
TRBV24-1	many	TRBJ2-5	CATRAGQARQETQYF
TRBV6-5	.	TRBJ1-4	CASSYGRTNEKLFF
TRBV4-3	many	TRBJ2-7	CASSQVLAGRYEQYF
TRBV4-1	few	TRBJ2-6	CASSQDGRASGANVLTF
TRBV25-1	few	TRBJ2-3	CASRRGTLTDTQYF
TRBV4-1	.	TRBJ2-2	CASSHPGPNTGELFF
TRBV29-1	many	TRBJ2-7	CSAAPTGLDEQYF
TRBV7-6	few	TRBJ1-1	CASHTGALNTEAFF
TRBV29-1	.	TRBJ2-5	CSVERGQVGETQYF
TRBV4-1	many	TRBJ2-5	CASSQGTDPETQYF
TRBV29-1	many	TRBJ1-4	CSALGYIGWNSREKLFF
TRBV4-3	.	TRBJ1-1	CASSQVTIGALNTEAFF
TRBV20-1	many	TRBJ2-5	CSARDLGPWTQYF
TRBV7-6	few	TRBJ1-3	CASSPETMSRSGTTIYF
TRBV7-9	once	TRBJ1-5	CASSLVQTTF
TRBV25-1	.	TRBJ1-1	CASSPRGHSNTEAFF
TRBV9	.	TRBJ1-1	CASSVDRAEAFF
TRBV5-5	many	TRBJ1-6	CASTGTATRGSPLHF